Presented here are 29 T cell receptor beta chains from one specimen sequenced in a study of Graves' ophthalmopathy and Graves' hyperthyroidism. The authors amplified TCR beta CDR3 regions, and they did so from RNA transcripts for repertoire sequencing. First-round RT-PCR with HTBI primers preceded a second-round multiplex PCR. From the multiplex PCR reads, TCRdb called clonotypes with MiXCR, one entry per CDR3 protein. In the table there are a few hundred thousand distinct CDR3 sequences, about 35% of which are singletons. The material sequenced was peripheral blood or thyroid tissue (not recorded which). These receptors were obtained from an adult man with Graves' hyperthyroidism.

The chain employs TRBV7-2 and TRBJ1-2; possibly TRBD1 for D (5 bases). CDR3 length equals 13 residues. Trimming shortened V by 1 base and J by 6 bases, and 9 bases separated the two germline ends. From germline, CDR1 is SGHTA and CDR2 FQGNSA. The CDR3 DNA reads TGTGCCAGCAGCTTAGGGGCCAGGGATGGCTACACCTTC. This encodes CASSLGARDGYTF.

This chain joins TRBV2 and TRBJ1-2, with 9 positions matching TRBD1. The CDR3 spans 15 residues. Germline V gene sequence: CDR1 SNHLY, CDR2 FYNNEI. Germline trimming cut 6 bases from V and 7 bases from J; bases unmatched to any gene: 12. The CDR3, as DNA: TGTGCCAGCAGCGCACAGGGGGCTGGGACTACTGGCTACACCTTC. It encodes CASSAQGAGTTGYTF.

The J gene is TRBJ2-5, the V gene TRBV24-1, with D hard to call. The end of the DNA fits TRBJ2-1 better, so the J call may be wrong. The CDR3 sequence is 14 residues long. Per the germline V gene, CDR1 is KGHDR and CDR2 is SFDVKD. The CDR3 reads CATSEPGLYNEQFF. The CDR3 DNA reads TGTGCCACCAGTGAGCCAGGCCTATACAATGAGCAGTTCTTC.

A remark on this clonotype: The junction shows a germline mismatch at one end, possibly a read error. In DNA form, the CDR3 reads TGTCCCAGCAGCTTAACCCTCCAAGAGACCCAGTACTTC. It encodes CPSSLTLQETQYF. The chain recombines TRBV7-9 with TRBJ2-5; D is unresolved. Germline-derived CDR1 and CDR2 are SEHNR and FQNEAQ (reference sequence). CDR3 length: 13 amino acids.

Note on this clonotype: Compared with germline, one end of the junction differs, possibly owing to a read error. The chain links TRBV12-3 or TRBV12-4 to TRBJ2-7; D gene uncertain. There are 14 residues in the CDR3. The CDR3, as DNA: TGTGCCAGCAGTTTTGGGCAGTCCTCCTACGAGCAGCACTTC. This codes for CASSFGQSSYEQHF.

This clonotype was observed many times. This chain's CDR3 is CASSSTGTGGQYF. The CDR3 DNA reads as TGTGCCAGCAGTTCCACCGGGACAGGGGGGCAGTACTTC. The chain employs TRBV12-3 or TRBV12-4 and TRBJ2-7; 11 bases align to TRBD1. The ends lost 4 bases at V and 9 bases at J; junction bases unmatched: 5. This CDR3 region has 13 residues.

The chain uses TRBV11-2 and TRBJ1-1; perhaps TRBD1 as D (5 bases). Germline-derived CDR1 and CDR2 are SGHAT and FQNNGV. The CDR3 runs to 14 residues. Trimming stripped 7 bases from V and 10 bases from J, with 22 bases between. CDR3 nucleotide sequence: TGTGCCAGCACCCACCTCCCCCCGACAGAAACAGCTTTCTTT. It translates to CASTHLPPTETAFF. Variable domain in full (rest from reference TRBV11-2 and TRBJ1-1): EAGVAQSPRYKIIEKRQSVAFWCNPISGHATLYWYQQILGQGPKLLIQFQNNGVVDDSQLPKDRFSAERLKGVDSTLKIQPAKLEDSAVYLCASTHLPPTETAFFGQGTRLTVV.

The sample holds many counts of this clonotype. CDR3 DNA: TGCAGTGCTAGCCGGACAGGAGCTAACACCGGGGAGCTGTTTTTT. Amino acid sequence: CSASRTGANTGELFF. This chain uses TRBV20-1 with TRBJ2-2, with 7 bases fitting TRBD1. Germline CDR1 reads DFQATT; CDR2 reads SNEGSKA (reference sequence). CDR3 length: 15 amino acids. V trimming: 3 bases; J trimming: 2 bases; junction bases outside the gene matches: 6.

In this sample, this clonotype turned up many times. The chain combines TRBV20-1 with TRBJ2-5; 8 nucleotides align to TRBD1. With 6 bases clipped from V and 5 bases from J, the junction kept 14 bases outside the gene matches. The CDR3 sequence is 15 residues long. Germline CDR1 is DFQATT and CDR2 is SNEGSKA (reference sequence). CDR3 sequence: CSANRPGDRRETQYF. CDR3 sequence (DNA): TGCAGTGCCAATCGCCCCGGGGACAGGAGGGAGACCCAGTACTTC.

This clonotype appeared many times. The chain joins TRBV20-1 to TRBJ2-7; possible D gene TRBD2, 6 bases. The germline V and J ends were trimmed by 1 base and 7 bases, with 11 bases remaining between them. The V gene's germline CDR1 is DFQATT and CDR2 SNEGSKA (reference sequence). The CDR3 spans 12 residues. For the CDR3, the DNA is TGCAGTGCTAGAGCGGGAGCAAGGGAGCAGTACTTC. Translation gives CSARAGAREQYF.

On this clonotype: This may come from a read error, since a much larger clone is one base off. The chain couples TRBV19 to TRBJ2-2; 9 bases agree with TRBD1. The CDR3 has 14 amino acids. Germline CDR1 is LNHDA and CDR2 is SQIVND (reference sequence). The CDR3 nucleotides are TGTGCCAGTAGCGGGACAGGGTTCACCTGGGAGCTGTTTTTT. This translates into CASSGTGFTWELFF.

This clonotype was observed a handful of times. The J gene is TRBJ2-7, the V gene TRBV15; perhaps TRBD2 as D (5 bases). The CDR3 sequence is 13 residues long. The V end lost 0 bases, the J end lost 4 bases, and 7 bases lay between the germline ends. The V gene's germline CDR1 is LNHNV and CDR2 YYDKDF (reference sequence). The CDR3 nucleotides are TGTGCCACCAGCAGAGATACGGGATACGAGCAGTACTTC. It translates to CATSRDTGYEQYF.

The chain links TRBV29-1 to TRBJ2-5; the match to TRBD1 covers 9 bases. Germline V gene data show CDR1 as SQVTM and CDR2 as ANQGSEA. The CDR3 runs to 15 residues. CDR3 nucleotide sequence: TGCAGTGGGGGGCCTGTGACAGGGGGAGCAGAGACCCAGTACTTC. Residues: CSGGPVTGGAETQYF.

Of note for this clonotype: One base away lies a much larger clone, so this may be a sequencing read error. This chain joins TRBV5-1 and TRBJ2-5; D possibly corresponds to TRBD2 (6 bases). Germline values: CDR1 SGHRS, CDR2 YFSETQ. The CDR3 covers 16 residues. CDR3 nucleotides: TGCGCCAGCAGCTTGGGCGGGATTAGCGGTCAAGAGGCCCAGTACTTC. Translation: CASSLGGISGQEAQYF.

A few counts support this clonotype. This chain connects TRBV12-3 or TRBV12-4 to TRBJ2-7; D is unresolved. The CDR3 covers 15 residues. Trimming cost V 2 bases and J 0 bases, with 11 bases left between them. The CDR3 is CASSLNDGSSYEQYF. The CDR3, as DNA: TGTGCCAGCAGTTTAAATGACGGGTCCTCCTACGAGCAGTACTTC.

V usage is TRBV20-1 and J usage is TRBJ2-3; 7 nucleotides agree with TRBD1. J lost 0 bases, V lost 5 bases, and 5 bases had no gene match. This CDR3 region has 14 residues. The germline gives CDR1 DFQATT, CDR2 SNEGSKA (reference sequence). CDR3 in amino acids: CSAPPGQSTDTQYF. CDR3 coding DNA: TGCAGTGCTCCTCCGGGACAGAGCACAGATACGCAGTATTTT.

The V gene is TRBV7-3, the J gene TRBJ2-2; D unclear. Trimming shortened V by 1 base and J by 11 bases, and 14 bases separated the two germline ends. CDR3 length equals 14 residues. The germline V gene encodes CDR1 SGHTA and CDR2 FQGTGA. This CDR3 is CASSLMGTSNELFF. As DNA, the CDR3 is TGTGCCAGCAGCTTAATGGGCACTTCCAATGAGCTGTTTTTT. Drawing the rest from reference TRBV7-3 and TRBJ2-2, the complete variable domain is GAGVSQTPSNKVTEKGKYVELRCDPISGHTALYWYRQSLGQGPEFLIYFQGTGAADDSGLPNDRFFAVRPEGSVSTLKIQRTERGDSAVYLCASSLMGTSNELFFGEGSRLTVL.

The table lists this clonotype with many counts. The V gene is TRBV7-9, the J gene TRBJ2-5, with D perhaps TRBD2 (5 bases). CDR1 is SEHNR, CDR2 FQNEAQ, per germline (reference sequence). The V end was cut by 2 bases, the J end by 5 bases, with 15 bases between. The CDR3 is 15 amino acids. CDR3 nucleotides: TGTGCCAGCAGCTTATCGAGGGTCCGTGGGGAGACCCAGTACTTC. Its translation: CASSLSRVRGETQYF.

There are many counts of this clonotype. The chain has TRBV5-8 and TRBJ2-2; possible D gene TRBD1, 6 bases. The CDR3 has 13 residues. Trimming removed 0 bases at V and 6 bases at J, with 6 bases between. Germline V gene data show CDR1 as SGHTS and CDR2 as YDEGEE. CDR3 coding DNA: TGTGCCAGCAGCTTGGGGACAGCCGGGGAGCTGTTTTTT. Its translation is CASSLGTAGELFF.

In its sample, this clonotype was seen many times. This chain connects TRBV29-1 to TRBJ1-2; maybe TRBD1 (5 bases). Trimming removed 3 bases from V and 3 bases from J, with 14 bases in between. The length of the CDR3 is 14 residues. The V gene's germline CDR1 is SQVTM and CDR2 ANQGSEA. The CDR3 here is CSVEIPGLDYGYTF. The CDR3 DNA reads TGCAGCGTTGAGATCCCAGGGTTGGACTATGGCTACACCTTC.

The chain couples TRBV25-1 to TRBJ1-2, with D possibly TRBD1 on 6 matching bases. There are 16 residues in the CDR3. Per the germline V gene, CDR1 is MGHDK and CDR2 is SYGVNS. The ends were cut back, 6 bases at V and 4 bases at J, with 21 bases in the middle. This chain's CDR3 is CASSSASQQGVYGYTF. CDR3 in DNA: TGTGCCAGCAGCAGTGCTTCCCAACAGGGCGTCTATGGCTACACCTTC.

Concerning this clonotype: A read error is possible here, since a much larger clone lies one base away. The chain couples TRBV6-5 to TRBJ2-7; D possibly uses TRBD1 or TRBD2 (5 bases each). V was shortened by 2 bases and J by 9 bases, with 14 bases between the two germline ends. Germline V gene sequence: CDR1 MNHEY, CDR2 SVGAGI. There are 13 residues in the CDR3. CDR3 nucleotide sequence: TGTGCCAGCAGTTACGGCCACGGGGACGGGCAGTACTTC. Amino acids: CASSYGHGDGQYF.

The chain carries TRBV9 and TRBJ1-3, with D possibly being TRBD1 (5 bases). V was pared by 3 bases and J by 0 bases, with 13 bases between. The CDR3 consists of 16 residues. CDR1 is SGDLS, CDR2 YYNGEE, per germline. The CDR3 reads CASSAPPDISGNTIYF. The DNA of the CDR3 is TGTGCCAGCAGCGCCCCGCCGGACATCTCTGGAAACACCATATATTTT.

V usage is TRBV10-2 and J usage is TRBJ2-1; 8 bases line up with TRBD1. CDR3 length: 13 amino acids. Losses at the gene ends were 10 bases for V and 6 bases for J; bases not matched to a gene: 8. CDR1 and CDR2 from the germline V gene are WSHSY and SAAADI. CDR3 sequence reads: CATRTGPLNEQFF. The CDR3 nucleotides read TGCGCCACCAGGACAGGGCCCCTCAATGAGCAGTTCTTC.

The rearrangement uses TRBV7-9 and TRBJ2-5; TRBD1 matches 7 bases. The germline CDR1 and CDR2 sequences are SEHNR and FQNEAQ (reference sequence). This CDR3 has 16 residues. With 5 bases clipped from V and 5 bases from J, the junction kept 14 bases outside the gene matches. The CDR3 nucleotides are TGTGCCAGCAGCACCTACAGGGGAAGGGGCGTGGAGACCCAGTACTTC. Its translation: CASSTYRGRGVETQYF.

The table lists this clonotype with many counts. The genes are TRBV11-1 and TRBJ2-5; 7 nucleotides line up with TRBD2. Trimming cost V 4 bases and J 4 bases; bases outside gene matches: 12. The CDR3 extends over 16 amino acids. Germline V gene data show CDR1 as SGHAT and CDR2 as FQDESV (reference sequence). The CDR3 DNA is TGTGCCAGCAGCTCGACGCCTGGCCGCGGGAGAGAGACCCAGTACTTC. Translated, it gives CASSSTPGRGRETQYF.

Comment on this clonotype: A much larger clone lies a single base off, so this may be a read error. The J gene is TRBJ2-7, the V gene TRBV7-8; 9 bases align to TRBD1. Per germline, CDR1 SGHVS and CDR2 FQNEAQ. J lost 2 bases, V lost 5 bases, and 10 bases had no gene match. The CDR3 sequence is 16 residues long. CDR3 in DNA: TGTGCCAGCAGCCAAGATCGGGGACAGGGAACCTACGAGCAGTACTTC. As protein: CASSQDRGQGTYEQYF.

The table lists this clonotype with many counts. CDR3 nucleotides: TGTGCCACCAGTGATGATGATGACTACGAGCAGTACTTC. Its protein product is CATSDDDDYEQYF. The V call is TRBV24-1, the J call TRBJ2-7; D uncertain. This CDR3 region has 13 residues. Trimming took off 3 bases at V and 3 bases at J, with 8 bases between the two ends. CDR1 is KGHDR and CDR2 is SFDVKD in the germline V gene.

This clonotype came up many times. CDR3 protein: CASSVRLSNQPQHF. As DNA, the CDR3 is TGTGCCAGCAGTGTCAGATTAAGCAATCAGCCCCAGCATTTT. The chain has TRBV28 and TRBJ1-5; D remains ambiguous. The germline V gene encodes CDR1 MDHEN and CDR2 SYDVKM. The CDR3 loop spans 14 amino acids. Trimming took 5 bases from V and 1 from J, leaving 9 bases between them.